The clone carrying this T cell receptor beta chain came up a few times. The data were taken from a study of beta chain features in type 1 diabetes. Reverse transcription of all isolated RNA meant that expressed TCRB transcripts were sequenced. Only in-frame clones appear in the TCRdb table, and some are missing; sequencing was by immunoSEQ multiplex PCR. The sample consists of approximately 400,000 clones, about 16% of them appearing once. Trimming took 6 bases from V and 3 from J; bases not matched to a gene: 4. Per the germline V gene, CDR1 is LNHDA and CDR2 is SQIVND (reference sequence). There are 15 residues in the CDR3.

The chain carries TRBV19 and TRBJ2-2; TRBD1 matches 10 bases. The specimen was naive CD4+ T cells from blood. The sequence derives from a young woman in good health. The CDR3 sequence is CASSPGQGHTGELFF. In DNA form, the CDR3 reads TGTGCCAGTAGCCCGGGACAGGGGCACACCGGGGAGCTGTTTTTT.